This T cell receptor beta chain is drawn from a study of cytomegalovirus exposure and HLA in healthy donors. Germline trimming cut 0 bases from V and 4 bases from J; bases unmatched to any gene: 5. CDR1 and CDR2 (germline): SGDLS, YYNGEE. The CDR3 has 15 amino acids. Overall study findings and caveats: Common viral pathogens were later found to be apparently linked to several of the most significant clusters. The authors listed 180 or so TCR beta chains as cytomegalovirus-associated.

Amplification used 60 Vbeta primers and 13 Jbeta primers. Profiled with immunoSEQ multiplex PCR; TCRdb holds only in-frame clones, not every one. The data hold more than 100,000 clones, with 75% to 80% observed a single time. As regards this clone: Its target is unknown.

This rearrangement joins TRBV9 to TRBJ2-3, with 7 nucleotides matching TRBD2. Material: PBMCs. This sequence originates from a male donor in good health and CMV-seronegative. The CDR3 region has the DNA TGTGCCAGCAGCGTAGAGGACGGGGGGTCAGATACGCAGTATTTT. Protein sequence: CASSVEDGGSDTQYF.